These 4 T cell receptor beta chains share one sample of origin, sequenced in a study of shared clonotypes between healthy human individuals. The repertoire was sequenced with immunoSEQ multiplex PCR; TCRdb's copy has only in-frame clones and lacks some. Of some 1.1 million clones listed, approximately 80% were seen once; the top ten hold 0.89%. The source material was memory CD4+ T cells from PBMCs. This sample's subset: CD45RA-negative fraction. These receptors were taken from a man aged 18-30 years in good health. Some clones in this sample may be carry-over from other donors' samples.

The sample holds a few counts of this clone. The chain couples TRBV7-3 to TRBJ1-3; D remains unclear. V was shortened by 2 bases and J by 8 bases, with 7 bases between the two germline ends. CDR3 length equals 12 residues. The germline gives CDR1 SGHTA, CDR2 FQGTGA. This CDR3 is CASSLDRHTIYF. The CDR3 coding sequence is TGTGCCAGCAGCTTAGACCGTCACACCATATATTTT.

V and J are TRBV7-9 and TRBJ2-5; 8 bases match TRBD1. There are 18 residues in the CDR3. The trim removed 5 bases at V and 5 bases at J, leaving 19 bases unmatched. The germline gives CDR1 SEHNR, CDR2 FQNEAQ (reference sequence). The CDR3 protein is CASSTGTGGYNVGETQYF. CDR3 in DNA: TGTGCCAGCAGCACTGGGACAGGCGGATACAATGTTGGTGAGACCCAGTACTTC.

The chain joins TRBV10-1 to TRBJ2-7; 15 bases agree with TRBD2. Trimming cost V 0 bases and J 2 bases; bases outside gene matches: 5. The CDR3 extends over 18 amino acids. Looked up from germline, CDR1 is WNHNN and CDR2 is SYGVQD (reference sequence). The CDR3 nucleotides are TGCGCCAGCAGTGAGTCGGGACTAGCGGGAGGACCAACCTACGAGCAGTACTTC. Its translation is CASSESGLAGGPTYEQYF.

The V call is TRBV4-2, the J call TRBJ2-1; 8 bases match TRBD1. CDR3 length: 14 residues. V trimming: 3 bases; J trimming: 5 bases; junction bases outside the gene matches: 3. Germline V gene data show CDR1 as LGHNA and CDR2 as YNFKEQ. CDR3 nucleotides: TGTGCCAGCAGCCACAGGGGGCTCAACAATGAGCAGTTCTTC. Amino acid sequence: CASSHRGLNNEQFF.